These T cell receptor beta chains were read from a single sample in a study of blood T cell repertoires in COVID-19. Sequencing was performed with immunoSEQ multiplex PCR; in TCRdb, only in-frame clones are kept and a portion is missing. The sample comprises about 170,000 clones, around 90% of which are singletons, and approximately 0.6% rests with the top ten. Specimen: peripheral blood. The receptors stem from a man in his sixties with COVID-19, enrolled during active disease. Each CDR3 is given with its conserved first and last residue. Fields, in order: V gene, J gene, D gene, clone size, CDR3 protein, CDR3 DNA. D genes are given only for firm matches. Rows give clone size only sometimes, using once, few, many, or a class for an expanded clone.

TRBV18	TRBJ2-2	TRBD1	NA	CASSRGTGPDTGELFF	TGTGCCAGCTCACGGGGGACAGGCCCGGACACCGGGGAGCTGTTTTTT
TRBV6-5	TRBJ1-2	NA	NA	CASSPDMVQGGYTF	TGTGCCAGCAGCCCCGACATGGTCCAAGGTGGCTACACCTTC
TRBV7-6	TRBJ2-2	NA	NA	CASSLGAGNGAGELFF	TGTGCCAGCAGCTTAGGGGCAGGGAATGGCGCCGGGGAGCTGTTTTTT
TRBV19	TRBJ1-4	TRBD1	few	CASSRSGTVLEKLFF	TGTGCCAGTAGCCGTTCCGGGACAGTACTTGAAAAACTGTTTTTT
TRBV19	TRBJ1-4	NA	NA	CASSIGSQNEKLFF	TGTGCCAGTAGTATAGGCAGTCAGAATGAAAAACTGTTTTTT
TRBV20-1	TRBJ1-2	NA	NA	CRAHGGGGYTF	TGCAGGGCACATGGAGGAGGTGGCTACACCTTC
TRBV7-2	TRBJ1-3	NA	NA	CASSFISGNTIYF	TGTGCCAGCAGCTTTATCTCTGGAAACACCATATATTTT
TRBV19	TRBJ1-2	NA	NA	CASRDTWDGYTF	TGTGCCAGCCGGGACACTTGGGATGGCTACACCTTC
TRBV7-3	TRBJ1-1	TRBD1	NA	CASSYTGGGTAEAFF	TGTGCCAGCAGCTACACAGGGGGCGGGACCGCTGAAGCTTTCTTT
TRBV9	TRBJ1-1	NA	once	CASSVRRGGEAFF	TGTGCCAGCAGCGTACGACGGGGAGGTGAAGCTTTCTTT
TRBV7-9	TRBJ1-5	TRBD1	many	CASSRDRVGNQPQHF	TGTGCCAGCAGCCGTGACAGGGTAGGCAATCAGCCCCAGCATTTT
TRBV28	TRBJ2-4	TRBD1	NA	CASSSPGTGKIAKNIQYF	TGTGCCAGCAGTTCCCCCGGGACAGGGAAAATAGCCAAAAACATTCAGTACTTC
TRBV7-9	TRBJ2-1	NA	NA	CASSYLGSADNEQFF	TGTGCCAGCAGCTATCTGGGTAGCGCCGACAATGAGCAGTTCTTC
TRBV7-3	TRBJ1-1	NA	NA	CASSLGPQGSYGAFF	TGTGCCAGCAGCTTAGGCCCACAGGGCAGCTACGGAGCTTTCTTT
TRBV7-7	TRBJ2-1	TRBD2	once	CASSSTSGGLLFF	TGTGCTAGCAGCTCGACTAGCGGGGGGCTGTTGTTCTTC
TRBV27	TRBJ1-3	TRBD1	NA	CASSPGDRVAGNTIYF	TGTGCCAGCAGTCCAGGAGACAGGGTGGCTGGAAACACCATATATTTT
TRBV21-1	TRBJ1-5	NA	NA	CASSARTGNSNQPQHF	TGTGCCAGCAGCGCTAGGACGGGGAATAGCAATCAGCCCCAGCATTTT
TRBV7-2	TRBJ1-2	NA	NA	CASSLAGRLYGYTF	TGTGCCAGCAGCTTAGCGGGCCGCTTATATGGCTACACCTTC